Listed here are 5 T cell receptor beta chains from one sample, sequenced in a study of shared clonotypes between healthy human individuals. Sequencing was performed with immunoSEQ multiplex PCR; in TCRdb, only in-frame clones are kept and a portion is missing. The sample consists of some 1 million clones, 75% of them appearing once. Sequenced: memory CD4+ T cells sorted from blood. Subset reported: CD45RA-negative fraction. These receptors were obtained from a man younger than 35 in good health.

In its sample, this clone was seen once. The rearrangement joins TRBV10-3 to TRBJ2-5, with 7 bases lining up with TRBD1. CDR3 length: 13 amino acids. V dropped 8 bases and J dropped 5; count of bases not matched to a gene: 8. The germline CDR1 and CDR2 sequences are ENHRY and SYGVKD. The CDR3: CAIRPGQTETQYF. DNA for the CDR3: TGTGCCATCCGGCCGGGACAGACCGAGACCCAGTACTTC.

This clone was seen only once. J is TRBJ2-5 and V is TRBV27; D not certain. This CDR3 comprises 14 residues. V was shortened by 2 bases and J by 0 bases, with 7 bases between the two germline ends. CDR1 and CDR2 (germline): MNHEY, SMNVEV (reference sequence). The CDR3 sequence is CASSLVGNQETQYF. Written as DNA, the CDR3 is TGTGCCAGCAGTTTAGTAGGGAACCAAGAGACCCAGTACTTC.

This clone was seen just once. The sample has other DNA sequences that encode this CDR3 too. This chain links TRBV5-4 with TRBJ2-2; 11 bases align to TRBD2. There are 16 residues in the CDR3. The germline gives CDR1 SGHNT, CDR2 YYREEE (reference sequence). Trimming cost V 4 bases and J 1 base; bases outside gene matches: 3. The CDR3 nucleotides read TGTGCCAGCAGCAGAACTAGCGGGGGGAACACCGGGGAGCTGTTTTTT. The encoded protein is CASSRTSGGNTGELFF.

The chain employs TRBV19 and TRBJ1-5, with 7 bases aligning to TRBD1. CDR1 is LNHDA, CDR2 SQIVND, per germline (reference sequence). Trimming removed 7 bases from V and 7 bases from J; junction bases left unmatched: 13. The CDR3 contains 15 residues. This CDR3 is CASKATGTVKQPQHF. The CDR3 nucleotides are TGTGCCAGTAAGGCTACAGGGACAGTAAAACAGCCCCAGCATTTT.

The chain links TRBV5-1 to TRBJ2-6; tentative D call: TRBD2 (6 bases). The CDR3 sequence is 15 residues long. The V gene's germline CDR1 is SGHRS and CDR2 YFSETQ. The V end lost 3 bases, the J end lost 7 bases, and 14 bases lay between the germline ends. CDR3 in DNA: TGCGCCAGCAGCTCGGACGCGGAGGGAGCCAACGTCCTGACTTTC. It yields the protein CASSSDAEGANVLTF.